This entry describes one TCR beta chain. Produced via immunoSEQ multiplex PCR; TCRdb's table is partial and in-frame only. This sample has about 150,000 clones, with approximately 90% found just once. The length of the CDR3 is 15 residues. After removal of 6 bases from V and 2 bases from J, the junction contained 9 bases not matched to a gene. CDR1 is ENHRY, CDR2 SYGVKD, per germline. The sample originates from a study of blood T cell repertoires in COVID-19. For the study at large: T cells, B-cell-depleted T cells, or PBMCs provided the cDNA or gDNA that served as material.

Enrolled during active infection, Seattle patients were then followed longitudinally. The rearrangement links TRBV10-3 to TRBJ2-5, with 7 bases that match TRBD1. This sequence was found in a man in his late teens or twenties with COVID-19, enrolled during active disease. The sequenced material came from peripheral blood. The CDR3 reads CAIRVGQAGQETQYF. The CDR3 coding sequence is TGTGCCATCAGGGTCGGACAGGCCGGACAAGAGACCCAGTACTTC.